This TCR beta chain originates from a study of regulatory dendritic cells for organ transplantation. Regarding the study as a whole: The most alloreactive TCR clonotypes were found in resting memory CD8+ cells. Considerable individual heterogeneity was seen in alloreactive memory CD8+ T cells. Naive CD4+ and CD8+ repertoires were highly diverse; memory CD8+ was most oligoclonal.

This CDR3 has 11 residues. V lost 5 bases, J lost 15 bases, and 15 bases lay in between. Germline CDR1 LGHNA, CDR2 YNFKEQ. Memory T cells were CD45RO+, naive were CD45RA+, sorted by FACS. Assay: immunoSEQ multiplex PCR; the TCRdb copy retains only in-frame clones and omits some. The sample has 25,000 to 35,000 clones, about 80% seen once; the top ten hold approximately 2.2%. This clone was recorded a few times. Its target is not known. The source material was memory CD4+ T cells from blood. Subset noted: CD45RO+ memory T cells. The receptor comes from a human donor in good health. V is TRBV4-2 and J is TRBJ2-3; maybe TRBD2 (6 bases). The CDR3 is CASSGGTPLYF. The CDR3 nucleotides read TGTGCCAGCAGCGGGGGGACTCCGCTATATTTT.